The present T cell receptor beta chain was sequenced within a study of CD8 T cells in Susac syndrome. cDNA came from roughly 0.47 to 1 ug RNA primed by random hexamers. Amplification of TCR beta CDR3 was carried out by immunoSEQ multiplex PCR, which covered 54 Vbeta and 13 Jbeta segments. TCRdb processed the immunoSEQ multiplex PCR reads anew with MiXCR; each CDR3 protein has one entry. The table includes about 150,000 distinct CDR3 sequences, approximately 93% detected once. Germline loops: CDR1 MNHNY, CDR2 SVGAGI (reference sequence). Trimming removed 0 bases from V and 6 bases from J; junction bases left unmatched: 7. This CDR3 is built from 15 residues. Negative isolation was used for CD8+ and CD4+ T cells and FACS enrichment for TEMRA cells.

This chain uses TRBV6-6 with TRBJ1-2, with 7 bases aligning to TRBD1. The material sequenced was CD4+ T cells from PBMCs. This TCR came from a human donor with multiple sclerosis. DNA of the CDR3: TGTGCCAGCAGTTACTCGATCCGACAGGGCAATGGCTACACCTTC. Protein: CASSYSIRQGNGYTF.